These T cell receptor beta chains were read from a single sample in a study of CD4 and CD8 cells across lung adenocarcinoma regions. TCRdb ran MiXCR on the PCR reads and lists one entry per CDR3 protein. The sample records some 3,200 distinct CDR3 sequences, around 60% being singletons. Sequencing was carried out using CD4+ T cells from the margin of a lung tumor. The receptors stem from a male donor with lung adenocarcinoma. The CD4 and CD8 labels of this study may be unreliable. Each CDR3 is given without its conserved first and last residue. Each record gives: V gene, clone size, CDR3 protein. Not every row has a clone size; where given, it reads once, few, many or a size class.

v_call: TRBV12-3/TRBV12-4
clone_size: NA
cdr3_aa: ASSFFAGQNTEAF

v_call: TRBV6-1
clone_size: few
cdr3_aa: ASSELGEAQY

v_call: TRBV30
clone_size: NA
cdr3_aa: ACPVRAAAANDAQF

v_call: TRBV7-8
clone_size: NA
cdr3_aa: ASSLARLSGNEQF

v_call: TRBV27
clone_size: NA
cdr3_aa: ASSLVGGTYGYT

v_call: TRBV6-1
clone_size: once
cdr3_aa: ASSEALLGSASNNEQF

v_call: TRBV7-9
clone_size: NA
cdr3_aa: ASSRGQGARGSYEQY

v_call: TRBV6-1
clone_size: NA
cdr3_aa: ASSRKQGGEVGEQF

v_call: TRBV6-1
clone_size: few
cdr3_aa: ASSRDRANTEAF

v_call: TRBV7-2
clone_size: NA
cdr3_aa: ASSPGSSDYNEQF

v_call: TRBV6-1
clone_size: NA
cdr3_aa: ATLPPGGEQF

v_call: TRBV7-3
clone_size: NA
cdr3_aa: ASSEFLTNEQF

v_call: TRBV6-1
clone_size: NA
cdr3_aa: ASRATAYQETQY

v_call: TRBV6-5
clone_size: NA
cdr3_aa: ASSYSSRVGTGELF

v_call: TRBV3-1
clone_size: NA
cdr3_aa: ASSQAGYEQF

v_call: TRBV5-1
clone_size: NA
cdr3_aa: ASTSEETQY

v_call: TRBV12-3/TRBV12-4
clone_size: NA
cdr3_aa: ASRPGPLVETQY

v_call: TRBV6-1
clone_size: few
cdr3_aa: ASRSGTGPTYEQY

v_call: TRBV7-2
clone_size: large
cdr3_aa: ASSMRYGGTGELF

v_call: TRBV4-1
clone_size: NA
cdr3_aa: ASSLGQGHEKLF

v_call: TRBV11-3
clone_size: NA
cdr3_aa: ASSPLTGNEQF

v_call: TRBV12-3/TRBV12-4
clone_size: NA
cdr3_aa: ASSPNDGSYNEQF

v_call: TRBV11-2
clone_size: NA
cdr3_aa: ASTLDGVGILETQY